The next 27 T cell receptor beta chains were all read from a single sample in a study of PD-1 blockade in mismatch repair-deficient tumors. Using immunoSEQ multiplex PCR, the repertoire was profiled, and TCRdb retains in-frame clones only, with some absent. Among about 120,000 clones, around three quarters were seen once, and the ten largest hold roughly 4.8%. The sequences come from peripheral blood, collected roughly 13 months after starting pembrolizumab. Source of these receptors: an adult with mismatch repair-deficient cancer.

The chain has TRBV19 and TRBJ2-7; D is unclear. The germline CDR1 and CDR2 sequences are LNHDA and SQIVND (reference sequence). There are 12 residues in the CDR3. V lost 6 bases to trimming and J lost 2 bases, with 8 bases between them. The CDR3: CASSLSTYEQYF. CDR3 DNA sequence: TGTGCCAGTAGCCTATCAACCTACGAGCAGTACTTC.

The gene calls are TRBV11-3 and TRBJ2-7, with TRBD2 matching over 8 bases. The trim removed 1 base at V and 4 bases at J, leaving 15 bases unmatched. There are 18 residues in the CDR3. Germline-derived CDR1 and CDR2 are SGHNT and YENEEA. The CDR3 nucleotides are TGTGCCAGCAGCTTAGCCACCCAACCGGGAGGGTATAGGTACGAGCAGTACTTC. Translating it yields CASSLATQPGGYRYEQYF.

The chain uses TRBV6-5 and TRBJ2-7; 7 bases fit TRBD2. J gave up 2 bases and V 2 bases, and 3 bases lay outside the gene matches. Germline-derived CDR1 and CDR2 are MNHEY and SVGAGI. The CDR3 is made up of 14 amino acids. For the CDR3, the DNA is TGTGCCAGCAGTTACGCGGGGGAAACCTACGAGCAGTACTTC. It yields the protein CASSYAGETYEQYF.

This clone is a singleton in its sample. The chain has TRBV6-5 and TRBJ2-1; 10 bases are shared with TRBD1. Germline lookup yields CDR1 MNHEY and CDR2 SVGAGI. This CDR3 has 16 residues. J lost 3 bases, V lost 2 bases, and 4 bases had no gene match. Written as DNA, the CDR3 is TGTGCCAGCAGTTACCGACAGGGGGCCTTCTACAATGAGCAGTTCTTC. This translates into CASSYRQGAFYNEQFF.

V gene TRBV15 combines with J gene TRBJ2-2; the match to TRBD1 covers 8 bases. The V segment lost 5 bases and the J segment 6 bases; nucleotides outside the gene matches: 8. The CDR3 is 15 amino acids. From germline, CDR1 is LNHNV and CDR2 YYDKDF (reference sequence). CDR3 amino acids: CATSPGTGHSGELFF. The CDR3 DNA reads TGTGCCACCAGCCCCGGGACAGGCCACTCCGGGGAGCTGTTTTTT.

The CDR3 here is CASSFLAGEETQYF. CDR3 DNA sequence: TGTGCCAGCAGTTTCCTAGCGGGAGAAGAGACCCAGTACTTC. J is TRBJ2-5 and V is TRBV25-1, with 10 bases aligning to TRBD2. This CDR3 is 14 amino acids long. Trimming removed 5 bases from V and 3 bases from J; junction bases left unmatched: 3. The V gene's germline CDR1 is MGHDK and CDR2 SYGVNS.

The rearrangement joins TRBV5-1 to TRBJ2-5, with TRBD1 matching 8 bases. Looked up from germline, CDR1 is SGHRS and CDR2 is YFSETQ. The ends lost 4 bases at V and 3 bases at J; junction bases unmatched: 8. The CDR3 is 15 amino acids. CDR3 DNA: TGCGCCAGCAGCATACGGACAGGGACAGAAGAGACCCAGTACTTC. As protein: CASSIRTGTEETQYF. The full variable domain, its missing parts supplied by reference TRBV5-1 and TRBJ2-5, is KAGVTQTPRYLIKTRGQQVTLSCSPISGHRSVSWYQQTPGQGLQFLFEYFSETQRNKGNFPGRFSGRQFSNSRSEMNVSTLELGDSALYLCASSIRTGTEETQYFGPGTRLLVL.

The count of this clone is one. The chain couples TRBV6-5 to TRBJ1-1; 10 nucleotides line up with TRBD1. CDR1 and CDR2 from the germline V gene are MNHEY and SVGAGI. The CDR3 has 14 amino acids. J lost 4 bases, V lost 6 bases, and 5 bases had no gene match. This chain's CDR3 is CASSSGQGGTEAFF. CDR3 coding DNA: TGTGCCAGCAGCTCCGGACAGGGGGGCACTGAAGCTTTCTTT.

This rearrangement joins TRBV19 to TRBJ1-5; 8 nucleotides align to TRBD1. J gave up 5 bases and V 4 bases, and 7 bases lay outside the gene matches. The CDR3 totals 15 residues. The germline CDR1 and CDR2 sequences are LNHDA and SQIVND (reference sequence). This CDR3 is CASSNRGSPDQPQHF. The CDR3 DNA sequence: TGTGCCAGTAGTAACAGGGGGTCACCGGATCAGCCCCAGCATTTT.

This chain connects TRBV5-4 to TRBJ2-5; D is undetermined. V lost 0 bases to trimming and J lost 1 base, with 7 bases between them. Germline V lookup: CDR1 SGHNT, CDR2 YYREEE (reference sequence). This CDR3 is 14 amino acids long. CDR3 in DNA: TGTGCCAGCAGCTTGGCCGTGGGCCAAGAGACCCAGTACTTC. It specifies CASSLAVGQETQYF. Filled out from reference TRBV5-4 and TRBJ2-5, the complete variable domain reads ETGVTQSPTHLIKTRGQQVTLRCSSQSGHNTVSWYQQALGQGPQFIFQYYREEENGRGNFPPRFSGLQFPNYSSELNVNALELDDSALYLCASSLAVGQETQYFGPGTRLLVL.

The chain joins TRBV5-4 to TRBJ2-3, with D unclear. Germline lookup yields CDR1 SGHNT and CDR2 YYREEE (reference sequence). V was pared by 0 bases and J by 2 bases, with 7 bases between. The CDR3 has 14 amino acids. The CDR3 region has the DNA TGTGCCAGCAGCTTGGCCGTGGACACAGATACGCAGTATTTT. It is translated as CASSLAVDTDTQYF.

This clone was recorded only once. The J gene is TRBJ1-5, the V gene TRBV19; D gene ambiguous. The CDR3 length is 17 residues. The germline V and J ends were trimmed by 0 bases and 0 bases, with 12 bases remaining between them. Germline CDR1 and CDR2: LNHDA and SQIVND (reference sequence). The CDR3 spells CASSIDFATYSNQPQHF. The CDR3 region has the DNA TGTGCCAGTAGTATAGATTTCGCTACATATAGCAATCAGCCCCAGCATTTT.

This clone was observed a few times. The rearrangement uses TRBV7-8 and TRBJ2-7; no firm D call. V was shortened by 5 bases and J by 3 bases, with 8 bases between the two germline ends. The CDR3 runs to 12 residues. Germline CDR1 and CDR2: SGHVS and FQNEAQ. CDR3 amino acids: CASSAVIYEQYF. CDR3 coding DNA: TGTGCCAGCAGCGCCGTAATCTACGAGCAGTACTTC. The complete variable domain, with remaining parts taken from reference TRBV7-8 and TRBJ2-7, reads GAGVSQSPRYKVAKRGQDVALRCDPISGHVSLFWYQQALGQGPEFLTYFQNEAQLDKSGLPSDRFFAERPEGSVSTLKIQRTQQEDSAVYLCASSAVIYEQYFGPGTRLTVT.

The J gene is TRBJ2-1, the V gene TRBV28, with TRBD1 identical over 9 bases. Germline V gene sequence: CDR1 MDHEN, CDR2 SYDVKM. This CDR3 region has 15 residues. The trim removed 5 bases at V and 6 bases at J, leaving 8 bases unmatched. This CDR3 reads CASSPPGQGFNEQFF. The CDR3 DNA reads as TGTGCCAGCAGTCCGCCGGGACAGGGATTCAATGAGCAGTTCTTC.

The DNA of the CDR3 is TGTGCCAGCAGCTCCGAAATCGGGACCCAGTACTTC. Translation gives CASSSEIGTQYF. This rearrangement joins TRBV7-8 to TRBJ2-5, with D hard to call. The V end lost 4 bases, the J end lost 7 bases, and 10 bases lay between the germline ends. CDR1 and CDR2 from the germline V gene are SGHVS and FQNEAQ. The CDR3 consists of 12 residues.

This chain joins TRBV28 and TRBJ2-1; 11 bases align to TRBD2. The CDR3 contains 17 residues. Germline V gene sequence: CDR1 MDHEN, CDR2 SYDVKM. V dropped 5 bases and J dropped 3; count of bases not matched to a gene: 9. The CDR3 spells CASSPGVAGGGYNEQFF. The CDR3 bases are TGTGCCAGCAGTCCCGGAGTAGCGGGGGGGGGCTACAATGAGCAGTTCTTC.

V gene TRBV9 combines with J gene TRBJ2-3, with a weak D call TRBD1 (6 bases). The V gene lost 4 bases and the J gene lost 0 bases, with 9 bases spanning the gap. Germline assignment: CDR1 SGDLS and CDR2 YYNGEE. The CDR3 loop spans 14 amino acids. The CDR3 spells CASSFTGSTDTQYF. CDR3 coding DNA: TGTGCCAGCAGCTTCACAGGGAGCACAGATACGCAGTATTTT.

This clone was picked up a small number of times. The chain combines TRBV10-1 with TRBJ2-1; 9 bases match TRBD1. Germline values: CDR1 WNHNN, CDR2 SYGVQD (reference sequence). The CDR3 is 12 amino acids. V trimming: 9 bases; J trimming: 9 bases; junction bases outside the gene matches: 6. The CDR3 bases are TGCGCCAGTGGACAGGGGATGAGTGAGCAGTTCTTC. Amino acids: CASGQGMSEQFF.

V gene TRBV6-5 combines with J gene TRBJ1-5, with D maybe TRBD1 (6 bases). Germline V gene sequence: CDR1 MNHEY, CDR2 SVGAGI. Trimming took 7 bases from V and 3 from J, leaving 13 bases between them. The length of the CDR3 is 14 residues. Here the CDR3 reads CASKDAGDNQPQHF. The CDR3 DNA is TGTGCCAGCAAGGATGCAGGGGACAATCAGCCCCAGCATTTT.

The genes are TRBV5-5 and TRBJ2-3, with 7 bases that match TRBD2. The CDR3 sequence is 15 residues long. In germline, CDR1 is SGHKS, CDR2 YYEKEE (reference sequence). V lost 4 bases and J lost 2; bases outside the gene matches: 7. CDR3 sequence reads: CASSAGELNTDTQYF. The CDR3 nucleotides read TGTGCCAGCAGCGCGGGGGAATTAAACACAGATACGCAGTATTTT.

The CDR3 loop reads CASSLAGGPDTGELFF. Here the CDR3 DNA reads TGTGCCAGCAGCCTAGCGGGAGGGCCAGACACCGGGGAGCTGTTTTTT. The chain couples TRBV14 to TRBJ2-2, with 11 bases fitting TRBD2. V lost 4 bases to trimming and J lost 3 bases; unmatched junction nucleotides: 4. Germline-derived CDR1 and CDR2 are SGHDN and FVKESK. This CDR3 is 16 amino acids long.

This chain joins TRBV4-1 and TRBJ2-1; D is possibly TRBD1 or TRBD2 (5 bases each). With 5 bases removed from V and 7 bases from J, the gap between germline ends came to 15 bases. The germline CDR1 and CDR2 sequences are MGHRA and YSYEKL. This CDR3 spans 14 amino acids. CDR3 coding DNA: TGCGCCAGCAGCACAACGGGGCAGTTAAATGAGCAGTTCTTC. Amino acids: CASSTTGQLNEQFF.

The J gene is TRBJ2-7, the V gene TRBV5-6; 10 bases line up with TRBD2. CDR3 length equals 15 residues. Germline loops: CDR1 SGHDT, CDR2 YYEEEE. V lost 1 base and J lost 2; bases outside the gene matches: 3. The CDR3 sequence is CASSLFTSGTYEQYF. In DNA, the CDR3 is TGTGCCAGCAGCTTGTTCACTAGCGGGACCTACGAGCAGTACTTC.

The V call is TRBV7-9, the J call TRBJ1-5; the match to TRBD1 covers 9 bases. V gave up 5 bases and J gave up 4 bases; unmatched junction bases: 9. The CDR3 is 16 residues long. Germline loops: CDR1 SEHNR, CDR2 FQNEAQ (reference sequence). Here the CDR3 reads CASSPFSGTGNQPQHF. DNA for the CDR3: TGTGCCAGCAGCCCCTTCTCCGGGACAGGGAATCAGCCCCAGCATTTT.

The CDR3 DNA is TGTGCCAGCAGCTGGGGACAGGGGAACAATGAGCAGTTCTTC. Its translation: CASSWGQGNNEQFF. The V call is TRBV13, the J call TRBJ2-1; TRBD1 matches 10 bases. Per the germline V gene, CDR1 is PRHDT and CDR2 is FYEKMQ (reference sequence). Trimming took 4 bases from V and 5 from J; bases not matched to a gene: 2. CDR3 length equals 14 residues.

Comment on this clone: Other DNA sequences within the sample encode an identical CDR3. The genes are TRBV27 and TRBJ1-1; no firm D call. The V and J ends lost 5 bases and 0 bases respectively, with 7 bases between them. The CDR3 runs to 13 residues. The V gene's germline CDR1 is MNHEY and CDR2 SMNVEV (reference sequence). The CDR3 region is CASSTSLNTEAFF. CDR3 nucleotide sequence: TGTGCCAGCAGTACCTCCCTGAACACTGAAGCTTTCTTT.

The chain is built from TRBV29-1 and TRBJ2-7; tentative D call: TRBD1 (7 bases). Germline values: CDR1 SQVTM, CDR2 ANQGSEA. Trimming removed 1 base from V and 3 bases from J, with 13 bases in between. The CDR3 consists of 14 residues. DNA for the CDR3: TGCAGCGTTGAAGCTCCAGGGGGGAACTACGAGCAGTACTTC. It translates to CSVEAPGGNYEQYF.